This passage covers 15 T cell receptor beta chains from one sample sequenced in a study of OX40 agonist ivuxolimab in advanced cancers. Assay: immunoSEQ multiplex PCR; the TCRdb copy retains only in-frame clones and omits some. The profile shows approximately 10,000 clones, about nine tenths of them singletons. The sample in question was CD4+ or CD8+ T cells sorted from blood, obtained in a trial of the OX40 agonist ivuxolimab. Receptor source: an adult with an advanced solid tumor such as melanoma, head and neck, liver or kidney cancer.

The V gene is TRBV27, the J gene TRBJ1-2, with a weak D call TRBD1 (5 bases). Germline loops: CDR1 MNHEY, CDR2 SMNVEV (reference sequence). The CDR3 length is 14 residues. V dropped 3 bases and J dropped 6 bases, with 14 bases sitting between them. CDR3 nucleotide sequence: TGTGCCAGCAGTTTTCGAGCAGGGATCCATGGCTACACCTTC. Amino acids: CASSFRAGIHGYTF.

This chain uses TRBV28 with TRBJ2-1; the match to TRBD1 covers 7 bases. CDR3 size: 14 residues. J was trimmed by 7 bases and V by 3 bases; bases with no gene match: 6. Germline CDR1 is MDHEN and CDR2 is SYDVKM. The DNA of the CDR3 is TGTGCCAGCAGTTTTCTAACAGGGGCGAATGAGCAGTTCTTC. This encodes CASSFLTGANEQFF.

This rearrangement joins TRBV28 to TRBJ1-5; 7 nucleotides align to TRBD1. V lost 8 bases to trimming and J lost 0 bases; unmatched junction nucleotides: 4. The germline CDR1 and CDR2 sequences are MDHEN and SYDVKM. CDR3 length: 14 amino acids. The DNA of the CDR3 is TGTGCCAGCCGGGGGGACAGTAGCAATCAGCCCCAGCATTTT. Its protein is CASRGDSSNQPQHF.

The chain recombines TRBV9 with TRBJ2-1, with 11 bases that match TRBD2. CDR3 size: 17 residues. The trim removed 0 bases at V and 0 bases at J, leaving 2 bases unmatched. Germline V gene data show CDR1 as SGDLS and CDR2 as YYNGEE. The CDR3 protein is CASSVATSGGSYNEQFF. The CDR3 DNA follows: TGTGCCAGCAGCGTAGCTACTAGCGGGGGCTCCTACAATGAGCAGTTCTTC.

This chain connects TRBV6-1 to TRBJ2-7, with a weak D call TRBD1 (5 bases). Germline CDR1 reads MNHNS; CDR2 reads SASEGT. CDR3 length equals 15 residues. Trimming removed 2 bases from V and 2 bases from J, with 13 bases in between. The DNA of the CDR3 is TGTGCCAGCAGTGAAACGGACACCCTGACCTACGAGCAGTACTTC. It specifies CASSETDTLTYEQYF.

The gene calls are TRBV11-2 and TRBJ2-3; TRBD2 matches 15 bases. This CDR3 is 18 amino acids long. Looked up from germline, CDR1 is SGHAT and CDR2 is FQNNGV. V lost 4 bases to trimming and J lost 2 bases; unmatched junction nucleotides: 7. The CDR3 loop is CASSSPGLAGGFTDTQYF. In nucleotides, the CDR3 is TGTGCCAGCAGCTCACCGGGACTAGCGGGGGGCTTCACAGATACGCAGTATTTT.

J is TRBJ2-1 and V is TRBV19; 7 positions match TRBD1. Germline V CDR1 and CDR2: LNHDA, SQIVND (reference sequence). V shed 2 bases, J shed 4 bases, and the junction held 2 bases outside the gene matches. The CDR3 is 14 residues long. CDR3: CASSISTGYNEQFF. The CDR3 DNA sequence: TGTGCCAGTAGTATATCGACAGGGTACAATGAGCAGTTCTTC.

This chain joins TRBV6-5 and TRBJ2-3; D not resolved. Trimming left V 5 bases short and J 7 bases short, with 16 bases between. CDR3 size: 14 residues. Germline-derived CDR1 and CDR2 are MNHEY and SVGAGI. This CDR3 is CASSTSNAANTQYF. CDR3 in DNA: TGTGCCAGCAGTACCTCCAACGCAGCCAATACGCAGTATTTT.

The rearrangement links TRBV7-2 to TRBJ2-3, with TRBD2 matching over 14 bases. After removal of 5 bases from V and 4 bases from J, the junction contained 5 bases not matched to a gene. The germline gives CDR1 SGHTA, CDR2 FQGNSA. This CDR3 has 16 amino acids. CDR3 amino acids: CASSPRLAGGPDTQYF. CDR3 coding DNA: TGTGCCAGCAGCCCTAGACTAGCGGGGGGGCCAGATACGCAGTATTTT.

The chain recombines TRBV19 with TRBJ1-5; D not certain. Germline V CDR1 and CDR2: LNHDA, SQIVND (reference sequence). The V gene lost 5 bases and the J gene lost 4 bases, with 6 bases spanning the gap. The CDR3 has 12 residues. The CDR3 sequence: CASSPQNQPQHF. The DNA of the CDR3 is TGTGCCAGTAGTCCACAAAATCAGCCCCAGCATTTT.

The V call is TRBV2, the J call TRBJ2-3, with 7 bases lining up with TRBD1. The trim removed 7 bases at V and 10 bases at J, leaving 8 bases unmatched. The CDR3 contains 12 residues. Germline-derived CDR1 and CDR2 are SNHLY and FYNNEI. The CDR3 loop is CASTRRDSAQYF. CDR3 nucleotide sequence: TGTGCCAGCACCCGCCGGGACAGCGCGCAGTATTTT.

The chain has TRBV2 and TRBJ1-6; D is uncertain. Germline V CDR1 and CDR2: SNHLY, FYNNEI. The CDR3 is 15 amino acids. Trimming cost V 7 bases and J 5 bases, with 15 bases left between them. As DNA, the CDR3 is TGTGCCAGCACTATGATTCGGCCTGATAATTCACCCCTCCACTTT. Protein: CASTMIRPDNSPLHF.

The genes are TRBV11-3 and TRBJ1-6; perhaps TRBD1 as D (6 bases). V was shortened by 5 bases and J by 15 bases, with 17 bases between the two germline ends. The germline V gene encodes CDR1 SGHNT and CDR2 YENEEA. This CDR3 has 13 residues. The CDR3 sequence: CASSPRNGGDLHF. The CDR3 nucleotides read TGTGCCAGCAGCCCCAGAAACGGGGGCGACCTCCACTTT.

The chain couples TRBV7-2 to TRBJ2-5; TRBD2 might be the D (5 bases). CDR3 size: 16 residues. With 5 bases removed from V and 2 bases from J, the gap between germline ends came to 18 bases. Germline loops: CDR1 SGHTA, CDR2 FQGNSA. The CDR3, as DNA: TGTGCCAGCAGCGTTCGGGCGGGCCGGGTACAAGAGACCCAGTACTTC. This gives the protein CASSVRAGRVQETQYF. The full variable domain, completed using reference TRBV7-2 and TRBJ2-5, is GAGVSQSPSNKVTEKGKDVELRCDPISGHTALYWYRQSLGQGLEFLIYFQGNSAPDKSGLPSDRFSAERTGGSVSTLTIQRTQQEDSAVYLCASSVRAGRVQETQYFGPGTRLLVL.

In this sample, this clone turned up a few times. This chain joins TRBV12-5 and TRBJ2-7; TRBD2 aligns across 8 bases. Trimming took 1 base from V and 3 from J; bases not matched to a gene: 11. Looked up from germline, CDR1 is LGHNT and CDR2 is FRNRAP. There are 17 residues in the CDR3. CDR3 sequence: CASGLAEVRLAHYEQYF. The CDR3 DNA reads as TGTGCTAGTGGTTTGGCTGAAGTCCGACTAGCGCACTACGAGCAGTACTTC.